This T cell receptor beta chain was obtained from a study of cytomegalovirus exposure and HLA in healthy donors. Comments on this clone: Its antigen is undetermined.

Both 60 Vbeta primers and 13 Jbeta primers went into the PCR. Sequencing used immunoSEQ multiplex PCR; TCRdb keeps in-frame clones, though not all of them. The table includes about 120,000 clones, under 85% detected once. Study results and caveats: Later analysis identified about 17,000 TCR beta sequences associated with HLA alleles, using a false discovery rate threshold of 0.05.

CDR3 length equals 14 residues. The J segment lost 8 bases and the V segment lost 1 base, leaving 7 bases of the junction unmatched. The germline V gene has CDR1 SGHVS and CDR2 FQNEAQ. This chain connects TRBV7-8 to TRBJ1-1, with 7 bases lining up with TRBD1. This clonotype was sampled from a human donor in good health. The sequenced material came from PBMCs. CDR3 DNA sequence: TGTGCCAGCAGCTTAGGCGGGGACAGAGCAGAAGCTTTCTTT. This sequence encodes CASSLGGDRAEAFF.